Listed below are T cell receptor beta chains from one sample, sequenced in a study of blood T cells in healthy people across ages. A single record per CDR3 protein comes from TCRdb applying MiXCR to the 5' RACE reads. The sample holds 630,000 or so distinct CDR3 sequences, 32% seen once. Sequenced material: blood. The receptors shown here come from an elderly woman in good health. CDR3s include the opening cysteine and the closing phenylalanine or tryptophan. D genes are given only for firm matches. Size tells how often a clone was seen (once, few, many) or the class of an expanded clone, and some rows leave it out.

V gene: TRBV29-1
J gene: TRBJ2-3
D gene: .
clone size: many
CDR3 DNA: TGCAGCGTTGATTCAACGGAACAGGGGAGGACAGATACGCAGTATTTT
CDR3 protein: CSVDSTEQGRTDTQYF

V gene: TRBV28
J gene: TRBJ1-2
D gene: .
clone size: many
CDR3 DNA: TGTGCCAGCAGTCAAAGTAGAGGGGGTTTCTATGGCTACACCTTC
CDR3 protein: CASSQSRGGFYGYTF

V gene: TRBV6-1
J gene: TRBJ1-5
D gene: .
clone size: .
CDR3 DNA: TGTGCCAGCAGTGAATGGGCAGTCTTTCAGCCCCAGCATTTT
CDR3 protein: CASSEWAVFQPQHF

V gene: TRBV20-1
J gene: TRBJ2-7
D gene: .
clone size: many
CDR3 DNA: TGCAGTGCTAGAGTCGGGACAAGCCCCTACGAGCAGTACTTC
CDR3 protein: CSARVGTSPYEQYF

V gene: TRBV5-1
J gene: TRBJ1-6
D gene: TRBD1
clone size: few
CDR3 DNA: TGCGCCAGCAGCTCCCCGACAGGGACGGATTCACCCCTCCACTTT
CDR3 protein: CASSSPTGTDSPLHF

V gene: TRBV6-5
J gene: TRBJ1-2
D gene: .
clone size: many
CDR3 DNA: TGTGCCAGCAGTTTCACGGACCCGAGCTATGGCTACACCTTC
CDR3 protein: CASSFTDPSYGYTF

V gene: TRBV7-2
J gene: TRBJ2-5
D gene: TRBD2
clone size: many
CDR3 DNA: TGTGCCAGCAGCTTGTCGGGACTAGCGGGGGGGTTGGAGACCCAGTACTTC
CDR3 protein: CASSLSGLAGGLETQYF

V gene: TRBV20-1
J gene: TRBJ2-4
D gene: .
clone size: .
CDR3 DNA: TGCAGTGCTAGTACGGGTATTAGGGGGGCCACCAAAAACATTCAGTACTTC
CDR3 protein: CSASTGIRGATKNIQYF

V gene: TRBV6-5
J gene: TRBJ1-2
D gene: .
clone size: few
CDR3 DNA: TGTGCCAGTGGGGGAGGGAACGGCTACACCTTC
CDR3 protein: CASGGGNGYTF

V gene: TRBV5-4
J gene: TRBJ2-3
D gene: .
clone size: many
CDR3 DNA: TGTGCCAGCACCCGACGGGGGCGTCCAGATACGCAGTATTTT
CDR3 protein: CASTRRGRPDTQYF

V gene: TRBV25-1
J gene: TRBJ2-5
D gene: .
clone size: once
CDR3 DNA: TGTGCCAGCAGTGAATCAGGTCCGGGACATATCCAAGAGACCCAGTACTTC
CDR3 protein: CASSESGPGHIQETQYF

V gene: TRBV5-6
J gene: TRBJ2-7
D gene: TRBD2
clone size: few
CDR3 DNA: TGTGCCAGCAGCTACTGGGGCAGCGGGGGCTCCTACGAGCAGTACTTC
CDR3 protein: CASSYWGSGGSYEQYF

V gene: TRBV12-3/TRBV12-4
J gene: TRBJ2-3
D gene: .
clone size: .
CDR3 DNA: TGTGCCAGCAGTTTAGGCCAAATGCGTGTGATCGCCGATACGGAGTATTTT
CDR3 protein: CASSLGQMRVIADTEYF

V gene: TRBV15
J gene: TRBJ2-3
D gene: TRBD1
clone size: many
CDR3 DNA: TGTGCCACCAGCCGACTGAGGGGGCAGGGGGCGGATACGCAGTATTTT
CDR3 protein: CATSRLRGQGADTQYF

V gene: TRBV7-2
J gene: TRBJ2-2
D gene: TRBD2
clone size: many
CDR3 DNA: TGTGCCAGCAGCTTAAGGCGGGGGGACACCGGGGAGCTGTTTTTT
CDR3 protein: CASSLRRGDTGELFF

V gene: TRBV5-1
J gene: TRBJ2-7
D gene: TRBD2
clone size: .
CDR3 DNA: TGCGCCAGCGGTTCAACTAGCGGGACCTACGAGCAGTACTTC
CDR3 protein: CASGSTSGTYEQYF

V gene: TRBV12-3/TRBV12-4
J gene: TRBJ1-1
D gene: .
clone size: many
CDR3 DNA: TGTGCCAGCAGTCGTACAGGGGAAGCTTTCTTT
CDR3 protein: CASSRTGEAFF

V gene: TRBV27
J gene: TRBJ2-1
D gene: .
clone size: .
CDR3 DNA: TGTGCCAGCAGTTTGCTGGGAATAGCGGTTAACAATGAGCAGTTCTTC
CDR3 protein: CASSLLGIAVNNEQFF

V gene: TRBV20-1
J gene: TRBJ2-3
D gene: .
clone size: many
CDR3 DNA: TGCAGTGCTAGACGCTTCACAGATACGCAGTATTTT
CDR3 protein: CSARRFTDTQYF

V gene: TRBV4-1
J gene: TRBJ2-5
D gene: .
clone size: once
CDR3 DNA: TGCGCCAGCAGCACCCTGGGGGGGCGCCGCGAGACCCAGTACTTC
CDR3 protein: CASSTLGGRRETQYF

V gene: TRBV7-3
J gene: TRBJ1-1
D gene: .
clone size: many
CDR3 DNA: TGTGCCAGCAGCCCCCATTCGGCGGCGAACACTGAAGCTTTCTTT
CDR3 protein: CASSPHSAANTEAFF

V gene: TRBV7-2
J gene: TRBJ2-1
D gene: .
clone size: .
CDR3 DNA: TGTGCCAGCGGCCTACGGCCACCAGGGCGGAGGGATGAGCAGTTCTTC
CDR3 protein: CASGLRPPGRRDEQFF

V gene: TRBV20-1
J gene: TRBJ2-7
D gene: .
clone size: many
CDR3 DNA: TGCAGTGCTTCTAGCTGGAGCTCCTACGAGCAGTACTTC
CDR3 protein: CSASSWSSYEQYF

V gene: TRBV2
J gene: TRBJ2-1
D gene: .
clone size: .
CDR3 DNA: TGTGCCAGCAGTGAAGTCCCGGCTCGGTTCTTC
CDR3 protein: CASSEVPARFF

V gene: TRBV15
J gene: TRBJ2-5
D gene: .
clone size: .
CDR3 DNA: TGTGCCACCAGCAGAGGCGGGAGACAGGGAGAGTGGCAGTACTTC
CDR3 protein: CATSRGGRQGEWQYF

V gene: TRBV30
J gene: TRBJ2-3
D gene: .
clone size: .
CDR3 DNA: TGTGCCTGCGACGGGGGAAGAGATACGCAGTATTTT
CDR3 protein: CACDGGRDTQYF

V gene: TRBV20-1
J gene: TRBJ2-3
D gene: .
clone size: .
CDR3 DNA: TGCAGTGCTAGTTCCGGGATCACAGATACGCAGTATTTT
CDR3 protein: CSASSGITDTQYF

V gene: TRBV20-1
J gene: TRBJ2-7
D gene: .
clone size: .
CDR3 DNA: TGCAGTGCTAGAGATCGGTTACGGGCCTACGAGCAGTACTTC
CDR3 protein: CSARDRLRAYEQYF

V gene: TRBV30
J gene: TRBJ2-7
D gene: .
clone size: few
CDR3 DNA: TGTGCCTGGAGTGTACGGACCTACGAGCAGTACTTC
CDR3 protein: CAWSVRTYEQYF

V gene: TRBV25-1
J gene: TRBJ1-2
D gene: TRBD1
clone size: many
CDR3 DNA: TGTGCCAGCAGTGGGGACAGGGTCTATGGCTACACCTTC
CDR3 protein: CASSGDRVYGYTF

V gene: TRBV20-1
J gene: TRBJ1-5
D gene: .
clone size: many
CDR3 DNA: TGCAGTGCTAGAGGCGGGGGGCCCCGGAATCAGCCCCAGCATTTT
CDR3 protein: CSARGGGPRNQPQHF

V gene: TRBV5-1
J gene: TRBJ2-1
D gene: TRBD1
clone size: many
CDR3 DNA: TGCGCCAGCAGCCCGGGGGACAGGGTCGGAAATGAGCAGTTCTTC
CDR3 protein: CASSPGDRVGNEQFF

V gene: TRBV12-3/TRBV12-4
J gene: TRBJ2-1
D gene: TRBD2
clone size: many
CDR3 DNA: TGTGCCAGCAGTGGCCTGGGACTAGCGGGGAACAATGAGCAGTTCTTC
CDR3 protein: CASSGLGLAGNNEQFF

V gene: TRBV5-1
J gene: TRBJ1-1
D gene: .
clone size: .
CDR3 DNA: TGCGCCAGCAGCCCGGGGCTCGATGGCGCTGAAGCTTTCTTT
CDR3 protein: CASSPGLDGAEAFF

V gene: TRBV15
J gene: TRBJ2-2
D gene: .
clone size: once
CDR3 DNA: TGTGCCACCAGCAGAGATTATGACGGGGAGCTGTTTTTT
CDR3 protein: CATSRDYDGELFF

V gene: TRBV19
J gene: TRBJ2-1
D gene: .
clone size: many
CDR3 DNA: TGTGCCGCTACAGACAGTCTTAATGGGAAAGGTGAGCAGTTCTTC
CDR3 protein: CAATDSLNGKGEQFF

V gene: TRBV20-1
J gene: TRBJ2-3
D gene: TRBD2
clone size: once
CDR3 DNA: TGCAGTGCTGGACCTCTAGCGGGGGCCCCCCAGTATTTT
CDR3 protein: CSAGPLAGAPQYF

V gene: TRBV21-1
J gene: TRBJ1-2
D gene: .
clone size: many
CDR3 DNA: TGTGCCAGCCGGACAGGGGCAGGGAACTATGGCTACACCTTC
CDR3 protein: CASRTGAGNYGYTF

V gene: TRBV20-1
J gene: TRBJ1-2
D gene: .
clone size: many
CDR3 DNA: TGCAGTGCTGTCCAAGTGGTTAACTATGGCTACACCTTC
CDR3 protein: CSAVQVVNYGYTF

V gene: TRBV6-2/TRBV6-3
J gene: TRBJ1-1
D gene: .
clone size: many
CDR3 DNA: TGTGCCAGCAGTTTCTCGGCACGGGAGAACACTGAAGCTTTCTTT
CDR3 protein: CASSFSARENTEAFF

V gene: TRBV5-5
J gene: TRBJ2-5
D gene: .
clone size: .
CDR3 DNA: TGTGCCAACAGCGAAAGGGGGGGCCAAGAGACCCAGTACTTC
CDR3 protein: CANSERGGQETQYF

V gene: TRBV7-6
J gene: TRBJ2-7
D gene: TRBD2
clone size: .
CDR3 DNA: TGTGCCAGCAGCTTAAACCCCGGGGCTAGCGGGGGGAGCTCCTACGAGCAGTACTTC
CDR3 protein: CASSLNPGASGGSSYEQYF

V gene: TRBV9
J gene: TRBJ2-7
D gene: TRBD1
clone size: .
CDR3 DNA: TGTGCCCGCAGCGCCGGACAGGGGACCTACGAGCAGTACTTC
CDR3 protein: CARSAGQGTYEQYF

V gene: TRBV6-2/TRBV6-3
J gene: TRBJ2-2
D gene: .
clone size: few
CDR3 DNA: TGTGCCAGCGGGCTAGGCGGGGAGCTGTTTTTT
CDR3 protein: CASGLGGELFF

V gene: TRBV5-1
J gene: TRBJ1-2
D gene: .
clone size: many
CDR3 DNA: TGCGCCAGCAACTTACAGACAGGAACCTATGGCTACACCTTC
CDR3 protein: CASNLQTGTYGYTF

V gene: TRBV10-2
J gene: TRBJ1-1
D gene: TRBD1
clone size: many
CDR3 DNA: TGCGCCAGCAGCTACCAGGGGGCACGTACTGAAGCTTTCTTT
CDR3 protein: CASSYQGARTEAFF

V gene: TRBV28
J gene: TRBJ1-2
D gene: .
clone size: many
CDR3 DNA: TGTGCCAGCGGTCTGAGGGGTGGCTATGGCTACACCTTC
CDR3 protein: CASGLRGGYGYTF

V gene: TRBV6-1
J gene: TRBJ2-3
D gene: .
clone size: many
CDR3 DNA: TGTGCCAGCAGTGTGGGACAAAGCACAGATACGCAGTATTTT
CDR3 protein: CASSVGQSTDTQYF

V gene: TRBV28
J gene: TRBJ2-5
D gene: .
clone size: .
CDR3 DNA: TGTGCCAGCAGTATAGGGCAAGAGACCCAGTACTTC
CDR3 protein: CASSIGQETQYF

V gene: TRBV13
J gene: TRBJ2-7
D gene: TRBD2
clone size: many
CDR3 DNA: TGTGCCAGCAGCTTCGCTAGCGGGGGGGCCTACGAGCAGTACTTC
CDR3 protein: CASSFASGGAYEQYF

V gene: TRBV5-6
J gene: TRBJ2-7
D gene: .
clone size: .
CDR3 DNA: TGTGCCAGCAGCTTGGATTGGAACGCCCCCGAGCAGTACTTC
CDR3 protein: CASSLDWNAPEQYF